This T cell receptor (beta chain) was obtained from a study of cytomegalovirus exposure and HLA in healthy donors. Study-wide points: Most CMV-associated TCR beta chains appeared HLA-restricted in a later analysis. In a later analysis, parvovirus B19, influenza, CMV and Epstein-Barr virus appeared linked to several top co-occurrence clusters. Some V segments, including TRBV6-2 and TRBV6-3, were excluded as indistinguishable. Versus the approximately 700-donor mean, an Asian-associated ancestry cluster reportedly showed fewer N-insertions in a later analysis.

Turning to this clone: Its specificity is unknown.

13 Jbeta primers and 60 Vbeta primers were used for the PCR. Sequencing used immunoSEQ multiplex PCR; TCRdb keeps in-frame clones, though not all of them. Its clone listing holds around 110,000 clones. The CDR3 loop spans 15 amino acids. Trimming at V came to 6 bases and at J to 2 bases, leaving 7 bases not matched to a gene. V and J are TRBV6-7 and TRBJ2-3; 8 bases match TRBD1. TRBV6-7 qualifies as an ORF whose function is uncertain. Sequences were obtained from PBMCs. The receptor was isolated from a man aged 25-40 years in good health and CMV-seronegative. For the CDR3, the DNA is TGTGCCAGCAGACTTGGGACAGGAGACACAGATACGCAGTATTTT. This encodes CASRLGTGDTDTQYF.